The 32 T cell receptor beta chains in this list originate from one sample, sequenced in a study of blood T cell repertoires in COVID-19. Data came from immunoSEQ multiplex PCR; TCRdb stores just in-frame clones and leaves some out. Of a few hundred thousand clones in the sample, 80% to 90% were seen once. The sequenced material came from peripheral blood. Source of these receptors: a man aged 25-40 years with active or convalescent COVID-19.

V is TRBV16 and J is TRBJ1-2; D uncertain. Trimming took 4 bases from V and 8 from J, leaving 11 bases between them. In germline, CDR1 is KGHSY, CDR2 FQNENV. CDR3 length: 12 amino acids. The CDR3 spells CASSPRSRGYTF. The CDR3, as DNA: TGTGCCAGCAGCCCCCGTTCCCGGGGCTACACCTTC.

CDR3 sequence: CASSIMGGRYPGELFF. The DNA of the CDR3 is TGTGCCAGTAGTATAATGGGAGGGCGTTATCCCGGGGAGCTGTTTTTT. The chain joins TRBV19 to TRBJ2-2, with 7 bases matching TRBD2. This CDR3 comprises 16 residues. Germline trimming cut 2 bases from V and 6 bases from J; bases unmatched to any gene: 9. CDR1 LNHDA and CDR2 SQIVND come from the germline V gene (reference sequence).

Here the CDR3 DNA reads TGTGCCAGCAGCCAAGCCTTGAGCGGGGGAGGGGAGACCCAGTACTTC. This codes for CASSQALSGGGETQYF. This chain connects TRBV4-2 to TRBJ2-5; the match to TRBD2 covers 8 bases. Germline V lookup: CDR1 LGHNA, CDR2 YNFKEQ. V was pared by 1 base and J by 5 bases, with 9 bases of the junction left unmatched. The CDR3 contains 16 residues.

The sample holds one count of this clone. The chain uses TRBV30 and TRBJ2-2, with D possibly TRBD1 on 6 matching bases. Trimming took 3 bases from V and 6 from J, leaving 11 bases between them. The CDR3 is 13 residues long. Germline assignment: CDR1 GTSNPN and CDR2 SVGIG (reference sequence). The CDR3 sequence: CAWRYTGSGELFF. The CDR3 DNA reads as TGTGCCTGGAGATACACAGGGTCCGGGGAGCTGTTTTTT.

The chain carries TRBV28 and TRBJ1-1; weak D call: TRBD1 (6 bases). Germline V gene lookup returns CDR1 MDHEN and CDR2 SYDVKM. The CDR3 length is 10 residues. Trimming removed 9 bases from V and 11 bases from J, with 13 bases in between. CDR3 nucleotide sequence: TGTGCCAGTCAGGGGACGGGGGCTTTCTTT. It is translated as CASQGTGAFF.

The rearrangement links TRBV2 to TRBJ1-1, with 8 bases fitting TRBD1. Losses at the gene ends were 8 bases for V and 3 bases for J; bases not matched to a gene: 11. Germline CDR1 and CDR2: SNHLY and FYNNEI. This CDR3 has 15 amino acids. The CDR3 loop is CASRARGTGDTEAFF. CDR3 nucleotides: TGTGCCAGCCGCGCTCGAGGGACAGGCGACACTGAAGCTTTCTTT.

This clone has a handful of counts. The rearrangement joins TRBV19 to TRBJ1-6; perhaps TRBD1 as D (5 bases). The CDR3 is 16 amino acids. Trimming cost V 3 bases and J 0 bases, with 9 bases left between them. Germline-derived CDR1 and CDR2 are LNHDA and SQIVND (reference sequence). CDR3 nucleotide sequence: TGTGCCAGTAGTATGACAGTGAGCTCCTATAATTCACCCCTCCACTTT. Protein product: CASSMTVSSYNSPLHF.

This rearrangement joins TRBV24-1 to TRBJ2-7; 7 positions match TRBD2. The CDR3 loop spans 13 amino acids. Germline CDR1 and CDR2: KGHDR and SFDVKD. With 8 bases clipped from V and 3 bases from J, the junction kept 6 bases outside the gene matches. Here the CDR3 DNA reads TGTGCCACCAAGAGCGGGGTCTACTACGAGCAGTACTTC. This sequence encodes CATKSGVYYEQYF.

V gene TRBV7-2 combines with J gene TRBJ2-7; 8 bases fit TRBD1. CDR3 length equals 14 residues. V was clipped by 5 bases and J by 4 bases; unmatched bases: 7. CDR1 is SGHTA, CDR2 FQGNSA, per germline. The CDR3 loop reads CASSPAGQGYEQYF. In nucleotides, the CDR3 is TGTGCCAGCAGCCCCGCCGGACAGGGATACGAGCAGTACTTC.

This clone was detected only once. V and J are TRBV28 and TRBJ1-3; D gene uncertain. The ends were cut back, 6 bases at V and 1 base at J, with 4 bases in the middle. Looked up from germline, CDR1 is MDHEN and CDR2 is SYDVKM. CDR3 length: 12 residues. The CDR3 region is CASRTSGNTIYF. DNA for the CDR3: TGTGCCAGCAGGACTTCTGGAAACACCATATATTTT.

The rearrangement links TRBV5-6 to TRBJ1-1; D remains ambiguous. V was clipped by 0 bases and J by 7 bases, with 4 bases between them. The CDR3 is made up of 11 amino acids. Germline V gene sequence: CDR1 SGHDT, CDR2 YYEEEE. The CDR3 here is CASSLGLEAFF. In nucleotides, the CDR3 is TGTGCCAGCAGCTTGGGGCTTGAAGCTTTCTTT. Full variable domain (remainder filled in from reference TRBV5-6 and TRBJ1-1): DAGVTQSPTHLIKTRGQQVTLRCSPKSGHDTVSWYQQALGQGPQFIFQYYEEEERQRGNFPDRFSGHQFPNYSSELNVNALLLGDSALYLCASSLGLEAFFGQGTRLTVV.

The chain links TRBV19 to TRBJ1-5; unclear D gene. Germline loops: CDR1 LNHDA, CDR2 SQIVND (reference sequence). Deletions cut 9 bases from V and 12 bases from J, with 27 bases between. The CDR3 extends over 15 amino acids. The CDR3 nucleotides are TGTGCCAGCTCCCCCCCGCCGGCGGGGAAGTCAAGCCAGCATTTT. It yields the protein CASSPPPAGKSSQHF.

The chain combines TRBV2 with TRBJ1-5; TRBD1 aligns across 7 bases. J gave up 7 bases and V 3 bases, and 6 bases lay outside the gene matches. The CDR3 loop spans 14 amino acids. Looked up from germline, CDR1 is SNHLY and CDR2 is FYNNEI. The CDR3 DNA sequence: TGTGCCAGCAGTGATGTGGGCAGGGGGCAGCCCCAGCATTTT. Encoded protein: CASSDVGRGQPQHF.

The genes are TRBV25-1 and TRBJ2-7, with 9 bases fitting TRBD2. The ends lost 6 bases at V and 3 bases at J; junction bases unmatched: 9. Looked up from germline, CDR1 is MGHDK and CDR2 is SYGVNS. The CDR3 spans 15 residues. The DNA of the CDR3 is TGTGCCAGCAGGACACAGCGGGGGGAAAACTACGAGCAGTACTTC. Its protein product is CASRTQRGENYEQYF.

V and J are TRBV13 and TRBJ1-3; D unclear. Trimming took 5 bases from V and 0 from J, leaving 14 bases between them. The germline V gene encodes CDR1 PRHDT and CDR2 FYEKMQ (reference sequence). This CDR3 is built from 16 residues. CDR3 in DNA: TGTGCCAGCAGCCCGTTGGGCGGGAACTCTGGAAACACCATATATTTT. This translates into CASSPLGGNSGNTIYF.

The chain combines TRBV7-2 with TRBJ1-3, with 9 bases matching TRBD1. V was pared by 2 bases and J by 0 bases, with 2 bases of the junction left unmatched. In germline, CDR1 is SGHTA, CDR2 FQGNSA. CDR3 length: 16 residues. The CDR3 reads CASSLTGGNSGNTIYF. For the CDR3, the DNA is TGTGCCAGCAGCTTAACAGGGGGCAACTCTGGAAACACCATATATTTT.

V usage is TRBV10-1 and J usage is TRBJ1-2; 7 bases fit TRBD1. J gave up 2 bases and V 0 bases, and 3 bases lay outside the gene matches. The CDR3 extends over 15 amino acids. Per germline, CDR1 WNHNN and CDR2 SYGVQD (reference sequence). CDR3 sequence reads: CASSESRTGNYGYTF. As DNA, the CDR3 is TGCGCCAGCAGTGAGTCCCGGACAGGAAACTATGGCTACACCTTC.

The chain has TRBV5-6 and TRBJ1-1; 9 nucleotides align to TRBD1. The CDR3 runs to 17 residues. Germline V gene data show CDR1 as SGHDT and CDR2 as YYEEEE. Trimming cost V 2 bases and J 4 bases; bases outside gene matches: 12. This chain's CDR3 is CASSFIEQGARGTEAFF. CDR3 in DNA: TGTGCCAGCAGCTTTATAGAACAGGGGGCGCGTGGCACTGAAGCTTTCTTT. Drawing the rest from reference TRBV5-6 and TRBJ1-1, the complete variable domain is DAGVTQSPTHLIKTRGQQVTLRCSPKSGHDTVSWYQQALGQGPQFIFQYYEEEERQRGNFPDRFSGHQFPNYSSELNVNALLLGDSALYLCASSFIEQGARGTEAFFGQGTRLTVV.

The J gene is TRBJ2-5, the V gene TRBV6-5; the match to TRBD1 covers 9 bases. CDR1 is MNHEY, CDR2 SVGAGI, per germline. The V gene end was trimmed by 6 bases and the J gene end by 3 bases; junction bases not matched to a gene: 8. The CDR3 has 15 residues. The CDR3 protein is CASRGTGTGKETQYF. For the CDR3, the DNA is TGTGCCAGCAGAGGTACCGGGACAGGGAAAGAGACCCAGTACTTC.

This chain links TRBV7-8 with TRBJ2-7, with TRBD1 matching over 9 bases. Germline-derived CDR1 and CDR2 are SGHVS and FQNEAQ. V was pared by 4 bases and J by 8 bases, with 6 bases of the junction left unmatched. There are 13 residues in the CDR3. CDR3 in amino acids: CASSWGQGSKQYF. The CDR3 DNA sequence: TGTGCCAGCAGCTGGGGACAGGGAAGCAAGCAGTACTTC.

A single count supports this clone. The rearrangement joins TRBV3-1 (or the pseudogene TRBV3-2) to TRBJ1-5; 9 bases are shared with TRBD1. Germline V gene sequence: CDR1 LGHDT, CDR2 YNNKEL (reference sequence). V shed 4 bases and J 6 bases; nucleotides not matched to a gene: 4. The CDR3 covers 14 residues. This chain's CDR3 is CASSLGTGSQPQHF. The CDR3 bases are TGTGCCAGCAGCCTCGGGACAGGGAGTCAGCCCCAGCATTTT.

This clone came up a few times. The chain carries TRBV6-4 and TRBJ2-1; 10 bases map to TRBD2. The germline V gene encodes CDR1 MRHNA and CDR2 SNTAGT. The CDR3 is made up of 13 amino acids. V shed 5 bases and J 6 bases; nucleotides not matched to a gene: 1. For the CDR3, the DNA is TGTGCCAGCAGTAGCGGGGGGGCCAATGAGCAGTTCTTC. Its translation is CASSSGGANEQFF.

This clone has just one count. V and J are TRBV4-3 and TRBJ2-5, with D unclear. Per germline, CDR1 LGHNA and CDR2 YSLEER. CDR3 length: 15 residues. The germline V and J ends were trimmed by 0 bases and 3 bases, with 11 bases remaining between them. CDR3 DNA: TGCGCCAGCAGCCAAGACTGGCAGATAAAAGAGACCCAGTACTTC. This translates into CASSQDWQIKETQYF.

This chain links TRBV6-5 with TRBJ1-4, with TRBD1 matching 7 bases. The CDR3 sequence is 13 residues long. In germline, CDR1 is MNHEY, CDR2 SVGAGI. Trimming took 8 bases from V and 7 from J; bases not matched to a gene: 7. The CDR3 DNA is TGTGCCAGCGGAGGGTCAGGGGGTGAAAAACTGTTTTTT. The encoded protein is CASGGSGGEKLFF.

V usage is TRBV6-6 and J usage is TRBJ1-5; TRBD1 matches at 11 bases. Germline values: CDR1 MNHNY, CDR2 SVGAGI (reference sequence). V was clipped by 2 bases and J by 6 bases; unmatched bases: 3. The CDR3 is 15 residues long. CDR3 nucleotides: TGTGCCAGCAGTTACGGACAGGGGGCGACTCAGCCCCAGCATTTT. Translation: CASSYGQGATQPQHF.

The chain is built from TRBV6-5 and TRBJ2-7; TRBD1 aligns across 8 bases. Trimming took 11 bases from V and 7 from J; bases not matched to a gene: 10. The germline V gene encodes CDR1 MNHEY and CDR2 SVGAGI. CDR3 size: 12 residues. The CDR3 sequence is CAGWTGTGEQYF. The CDR3 coding sequence is TGTGCCGGCTGGACAGGGACGGGAGAGCAGTACTTC.

CDR3 bases: TGTGCCAGCAGCCTGGGCGGGACAGGGGTTTATGGCTACACCTTC. Residues: CASSLGGTGVYGYTF. The genes are TRBV5-8 and TRBJ1-2, with 10 bases fitting TRBD1. Germline values: CDR1 SGHTS, CDR2 YDEGEE. Germline trimming cut 4 bases from V and 5 bases from J; bases unmatched to any gene: 8. The CDR3 is 15 residues long.

The chain links TRBV6-2 or TRBV6-3 to TRBJ2-7, with 7 bases that match TRBD1. V was pared by 5 bases and J by 2 bases, with 6 bases of the junction left unmatched. This CDR3 is 14 amino acids long. CDR1 MNHEY and CDR2 SVGEGT come from the germline V gene. The CDR3 spells CASSTRTGTYEQYF. The CDR3 DNA reads as TGTGCCAGCAGTACGAGGACAGGCACCTACGAGCAGTACTTC.

The chain has TRBV10-1 and TRBJ1-1, with D possibly matching TRBD1 (5 bases). V shed 0 bases and J shed 7 bases, with 12 bases lying between them. Per the germline V gene, CDR1 is WNHNN and CDR2 is SYGVQD (reference sequence). The CDR3 is 14 residues long. The CDR3 DNA reads as TGCGCCAGCAGTGAGTCATCAGGGAACCGTGAAGCTTTCTTT. It specifies CASSESSGNREAFF.

The V gene is TRBV9, the J gene TRBJ2-2; 8 positions agree with TRBD1. Germline-derived CDR1 and CDR2 are SGDLS and YYNGEE. The CDR3 sequence is 17 residues long. The trim removed 0 bases at V and 0 bases at J, leaving 4 bases unmatched. CDR3 loop: CASSVGPGGANTGELFF. As DNA, the CDR3 is TGTGCCAGCAGCGTAGGTCCAGGGGGCGCGAACACCGGGGAGCTGTTTTTT.

This sequence joins TRBV11-2 and TRBJ1-6, with a weak D call TRBD1 (6 bases). Per the germline V gene, CDR1 is SGHAT and CDR2 is FQNNGV. The CDR3 runs to 15 residues. Trimming stripped 0 bases from V and 7 bases from J, with 10 bases between. CDR3 DNA: TGTGCCAGCAGCTTAGATGGCCAGGGGAATTCACCCCTCCACTTT. This codes for CASSLDGQGNSPLHF.

The gene calls are TRBV30 and TRBJ2-2; 10 nucleotides line up with TRBD1. V lost 3 bases, J lost 6 bases, and 7 bases stayed unmatched. This CDR3 comprises 15 residues. Germline lookup yields CDR1 GTSNPN and CDR2 SVGIG (reference sequence). CDR3 DNA sequence: TGTGCCTGGAGCCCGGGGACAGGGGTGGCCGGGGAGCTGTTTTTT. It is translated as CAWSPGTGVAGELFF.